This T cell receptor beta chain was profiled in a study of T-cell memory formation after mild COVID-19 (dated by TCRdb to the early 2020s). Regarding the complete study: Most TCR sequence clusters were specific to one of the two donors. In a couple of donors, T-cell clones that expanded and contracted after mild COVID-19 were followed by sequencing TCRalpha and TCRbeta repertoires longitudinally. Two young, previously healthy adult volunteers, one female and one male, were included in the cohort.

Based on the germline V gene, the CDR1 and CDR2 sequences are SNHLY and FYNNEI. From its cysteine to its valine, the CDR3 spans 13 amino acids. Here the CDR3 DNA is all that survives: 39 bases in frame from base 1. V is pared back by 2 bases and J by 2 bases, with 7 bases lying between the germline termini. Study-wide findings and limitations: From day 15 to 85, contracting clones showed balanced CD4/CD8 phenotypes, whereas a second wave of clones that expanded from day 15 to 37 leaned towards CD4+. The study included only a couple of mild cases, and larger cohorts that include severe cases with pre-infection samples were judged to be necessary. The detection of some responding clones in pre-infection memory suggests that pre-existing cross-reactive memory T cells joined the SARS-CoV-2 response. The second-wave clones that peaked on day 37 were not confirmed to be SARS-CoV-2 specific. Contracting CD4+ clones appeared mostly in the CM and EM memory subsets, whereas CD8+ clones were enriched in EMRA.

Ficoll-Paque density gradient centrifugation was the method used to isolate PBMCs. This clonotype was seen a few times. The antigen this receptor binds is unknown. Base qualities are missing; no much larger clone stands one base away. Sequenced on an Illumina NovaSeq 6000. cDNA libraries for TCRalpha and TCRbeta were prepared by 5'RACE using constant-segment primers, with sample barcodes and unique molecular identifiers added. RNA was extracted from every sample with Trizol reagent. Amplification of the libraries took two PCR steps, and the second step added a second sample barcode plus Illumina TruSeq adapters. Sequencing of the libraries was done on an Illumina NovaSeq, producing 2 x 150 bp paired-end reads. Per the original workflow: Demultiplexing of reads and collapsing into UMI-guided consensus sequences were performed with migec v1.2.7. Using mixcr v2.1.11, UMI consensuses were aligned to TRA and TRB V and J templates and then assembled into clonotypes. A clonotype was counted as expanded or contracted only if both edgeR and NoisET called the change significant, with noise models trained on biological replicates. edgeR calls used a false discovery rate-adjusted p below 0.01 and a log2 fold-change threshold of 1. As an exploratory analysis of dynamics, max-normalized trajectories of the 1000 most abundant clonotypes were examined with PCA combined with hierarchical clustering. The CD4 or CD8 phenotype of responding clones was assigned using the separately sequenced CD4+ and CD8+ repertoires. TCRdb applied fastp at Q25 and MiXCR to the public reads, then kept only in-frame beta chains. Every distinct CDR3 protein forms one entry, paired with its most common genes and DNA. None of the V and J calls come from the authors' own analysis; TCRdb made them. The sample yields a few hundred thousand distinct CDR3 sequences; approximately 15% were counted once. The top ten constitute around 20% of the sample.

The chain was built from TRBV2 and TRBJ2-7; the D call is possibly TRBD1 or TRBD2, each sharing 5 bases. The sequence came from a man between 18 and 35 years old who had mild COVID-19 (a few samples of this study predate the infection). The sample titles of this study are shuffled in the database, so cell type and time point are left out; the donor was told from shared clones. Source material: PBMCs or a T cell subset sorted from them (not recorded which). The DNA sequence reads TGTGCCAGCAGTGAACAGGGACCCTACGAGCAGTACGTC. It translates to CASSEQGPYEQYV.